The text below deals with one TCR beta chain. What it binds is unknown. 5'RACE with constant-segment primers yielded barcoded, UMI-tagged TCR alpha and TCR beta cDNA libraries. TCRdb reprocessed the 5' RACE reads with MiXCR, giving one entry per CDR3 protein. The data show some 45,000 distinct CDR3 sequences, less than 35% seen once. These data originate in a study of T-cell memory formation after mild COVID-19. The wider study: Largely donor-specific sequence clusters came from two donors. Points from the study as a whole: Mainly in CM and EM were contracting CD4+ clones; CD8+ were in EMRA.

Germline CDR1 and CDR2: SGHRS and YFSETQ. The CDR3 runs 15 residues. Between the trimmed V and J ends, which lost 5 bases and 0 bases, there was a span of 11 bases. The origin of this receptor is a young man who had mild COVID-19 (a few samples of this study predate the infection). Cell type and time point are not known. The specimen was PBMCs or a T cell subset sorted from them (not recorded which). The rearrangement joins TRBV5-1 to TRBJ2-2; D assignment may be TRBD1 or TRBD2 (5 bases each). CDR3 nucleotides: TGCGCCAGCAGGGAAACGGGACCGAACACCGGGGAGCTGTTTTTT. Its protein product is CASRETGPNTGELFF.